This T cell receptor beta chain emerged from a study of T-cell reconstitution after alpha-beta-depleted transplantation in children. Study-wide results and limits: Newly produced T cells mostly accounted for T-cell counts and diversity one year post-transplant. At around two months after transplant, the alpha-beta T cells were reportedly derived from several hundred expanded clones that came from non-depleted graft cells. Certain patients had high TCRbeta diversity at day 60, and it came from recipient T cells and thymic progenitors that survived.

For TCRbeta, the library was prepared with unique molecular identifiers. Via MiXCR, TCRdb re-called the PCR reads, giving one row per CDR3 protein. The table shows hundreds of thousands of distinct CDR3 sequences, with under 20% occurring only once. This clonotype was seen a few times. The antigen is unknown. This clonotype was obtained from a male patient between 10 and 17 years old who had a stem cell transplant for acute lymphoblastic leukemia, so the T cells may come from the graft donor. Material: PBMCs, mostly from graft donor cells, obtained 360 days after TCRalphabeta/CD19-depleted stem cell transplant.

The CDR3 loop reads CASSQNSQTSTDTQYF. The CDR3 coding sequence is TGCGCCAGCAGCCAAAATAGCCAGACTAGCACAGATACGCAGTATTTT. The V and J genes are TRBV4-1 and TRBJ2-3; D uncertain. Germline V CDR1 and CDR2: MGHRA, YSYEKL. This CDR3 is 16 amino acids long. V lost 2 bases to trimming and J lost 0 bases, with 12 bases between them.